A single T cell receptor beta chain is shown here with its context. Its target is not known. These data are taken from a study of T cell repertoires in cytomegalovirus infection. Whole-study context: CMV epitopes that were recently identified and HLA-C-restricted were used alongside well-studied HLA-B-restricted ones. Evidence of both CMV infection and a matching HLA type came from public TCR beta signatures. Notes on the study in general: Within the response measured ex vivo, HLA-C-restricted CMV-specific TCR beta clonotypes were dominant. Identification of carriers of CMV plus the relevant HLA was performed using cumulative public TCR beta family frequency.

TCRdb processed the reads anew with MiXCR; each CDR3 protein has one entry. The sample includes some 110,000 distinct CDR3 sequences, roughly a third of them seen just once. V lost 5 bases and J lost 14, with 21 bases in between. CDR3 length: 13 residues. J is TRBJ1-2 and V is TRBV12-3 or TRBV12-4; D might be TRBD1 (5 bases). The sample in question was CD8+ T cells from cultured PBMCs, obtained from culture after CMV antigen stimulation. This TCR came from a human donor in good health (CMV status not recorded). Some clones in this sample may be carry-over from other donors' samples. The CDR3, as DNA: TGTGCCAGCAGTGTAGGGGACTATATGGCTAGGACCTTC. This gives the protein CASSVGDYMARTF.